One T cell receptor (beta chain) is described in this entry. The antigen is not known. Method: immunoSEQ multiplex PCR; TCRdb's copy keeps in-frame clones and lacks some. The top ten hold around 7.8% of the sample, which has approximately 65,000 clones, roughly 86% seen once. This sample was included in a study of T cell responses to AZD1222 COVID-19 vaccine. Study conclusions and caveats: A reported finding is that nearly half of spike-specific TCRs target unmutated variant regions. Repertoires were sampled only after the peak T cell response. Among vaccine-associated CD4 TCRs, coverage spanned spike, with dominance at 160-218 and 743-854. The study found Spike-specific TCR breadth and depth rose after two AZD1222 doses.

The V end was cut by 6 bases, the J end by 0 bases, with 12 bases between. The length of the CDR3 is 15 residues. Germline V lookup: CDR1 SGHTA, CDR2 FQGNSA. The chain joins TRBV7-2 to TRBJ1-5; no definite D call. This sequence was found in an adult in good health. Sequencing was performed on peripheral blood, taken on day 0 of AZD1222 vaccination. CDR3 residues: CASSRQVYSNQPQHF. The CDR3 DNA sequence: TGTGCCAGCAGTCGTCAAGTTTATAGCAATCAGCCCCAGCATTTT.